The sequence of this TCR beta chain was determined in a study of spatial heterogeneity in lung cancer. Each CDR3 protein gets one entry after TCRdb re-called the 5' RACE reads with MiXCR. Of 70,000 to 90,000 distinct CDR3 sequences in the sample, roughly 13% were seen once. V lost 3 bases, J lost 1 base, and 10 bases lay in between. The CDR3 length is 14 residues. This clonotype was counted a few times. Indicated time point: sample taken at primary tumor resection. Sequencing was performed on whole RNA extracted from tumor and nontumor lung tissue, or from frozen PBMC, and the material was left unsorted.

The sequence was obtained from a male donor with early-stage non-small cell lung cancer. This chain uses TRBV12-3 or TRBV12-4 with TRBJ2-7, with D perhaps matching TRBD1 (6 bases). Source: PBMCs, taken at surgery. CDR3 residues: CASSLGDTSYEQYF. The CDR3 nucleotides read TGTGCCAGCAGTTTGGGGGACACGTCCTACGAGCAGTACTTC.